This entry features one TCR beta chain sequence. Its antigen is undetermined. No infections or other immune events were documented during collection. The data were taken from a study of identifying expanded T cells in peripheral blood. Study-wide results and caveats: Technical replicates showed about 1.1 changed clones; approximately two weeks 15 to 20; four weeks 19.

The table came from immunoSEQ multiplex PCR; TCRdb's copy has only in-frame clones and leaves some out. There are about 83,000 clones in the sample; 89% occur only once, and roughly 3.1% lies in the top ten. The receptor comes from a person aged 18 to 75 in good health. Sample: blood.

The CDR3 here is CASRPGQGDYNEQFF. The CDR3 DNA sequence: TGCGCCAGCAGACCGGGACAGGGGGACTACAATGAGCAGTTCTTC. The gene calls are TRBV5-1 and TRBJ2-1; 11 bases are a match to TRBD1. J gave up 3 bases and V 5 bases, and 4 bases lay outside the gene matches. This CDR3 has 15 amino acids. Per the germline V gene, CDR1 is SGHRS and CDR2 is YFSETQ.